One and the same sample provided the 11 T cell receptor beta chains below, sequenced in a study of T cells expressing NK-cell markers. TCRdb re-called the 5' RACE reads; one entry per CDR3 protein, DNA not given. In all, the sample yields 500,000 or so distinct CDR3 sequences. Sequencing used blood T cells: a sorted CD56 or NKG2C T cell subset, CD4+ or CD8+ T cells, or bulk PBMC T cells (not recorded which). The receptors derive from a young man in good health.

This rearrangement joins TRBV27 to TRBJ2-1; checking the TCRdb D call of TRBD1 is not possible without DNA. Germline values: CDR1 MNHEY, CDR2 SMNVEV (reference sequence). This CDR3 is built from 14 residues. CDR3 residues: CASRTLGVRHEQFF.

The V and J genes are TRBV20-1 and TRBJ1-3. Germline V lookup: CDR1 DFQATT, CDR2 SNEGSKA (reference sequence). This CDR3 region has 13 residues. CDR3: CSAPDPSGNTIYF.

The chain couples TRBV29-1 to TRBJ2-6; no DNA is available, so the TRBD1 call from TCRdb remains unchecked. Per germline, CDR1 SQVTM and CDR2 ANQGSEA. The CDR3 is made up of 15 amino acids. The CDR3 here is CSALQGVSGANVLTF.

The chain recombines TRBV20-1 with TRBJ1-4; the D gene TCRdb calls, TRBD1, cannot be checked with no DNA. From germline, CDR1 is DFQATT and CDR2 SNEGSKA (reference sequence). The CDR3 consists of 16 residues. The CDR3 sequence: CSARNGADGANEKLFF.

The chain joins TRBV7-2 to TRBJ2-7; TCRdb indicates TRBD1, and absent DNA this call remains unverified. Germline assignment: CDR1 SGHTA and CDR2 FQGNSA. This CDR3 has 15 residues. CDR3 sequence: CASSLDGTVIYEQYF. The complete variable domain, with remaining parts taken from reference TRBV7-2 and TRBJ2-7, reads GAGVSQSPSNKVTEKGKDVELRCDPISGHTALYWYRQSLGQGLEFLIYFQGNSAPDKSGLPSDRFSAERTGGSVSTLTIQRTQQEDSAVYLCASSLDGTVIYEQYFGPGTRLTVT.

This chain joins TRBV4-1 and TRBJ2-2; TCRdb's D call, TRBD2, is unchecked because there is no DNA. There are 18 residues in the CDR3. Germline CDR1 reads MGHRA; CDR2 reads YSYEKL. The chain's CDR3 is CASSQDLTAGVYTGELFF.

The CDR3: CASSYKFGFYEQYF. This chain links TRBV6-5 with TRBJ2-7. The CDR3 runs to 14 residues. Germline CDR1 MNHEY, CDR2 SVGAGI.

The CDR3: CASSLVFTGGDGYTF. V is TRBV7-8 and J is TRBJ1-2; there is no DNA to check the TCRdb D call of TRBD1. The CDR3 has 15 residues. Germline assignment: CDR1 SGHVS and CDR2 FQNEAQ.

CDR3 in amino acids: CTGTYWGNEQFF. This chain joins TRBV29-1 and TRBJ2-1. This CDR3 region has 12 residues. The V gene's germline CDR1 is SQVTM and CDR2 ANQGSEA.

V and J are TRBV6-5 and TRBJ2-4; without DNA, the TCRdb call of TRBD1 cannot be checked. The CDR3 sequence is 19 residues long. CDR1 and CDR2 from the germline V gene are MNHEY and SVGAGI. The CDR3 sequence is CASSYGGTPKDLAKNIQYF.

The V gene is TRBV15, the J gene TRBJ1-4; TCRdb's D call, TRBD1, is unchecked because there is no DNA. The CDR3 runs to 15 residues. Germline-derived CDR1 and CDR2 are LNHNV and YYDKDF (reference sequence). The CDR3: CATRKEDWGFEKLFF. The complete variable domain, with remaining parts taken from reference TRBV15 and TRBJ1-4, reads DAMVIQNPRYQVTQFGKPVTLSCSQTLNHNVMYWYQQKSSQAPKLLFHYYDKDFNNEADTPDNFQSRRPNTSFCFLDIRSPGLGDTAMYLCATRKEDWGFEKLFFGSGTQLSVL.